The sequence of this T cell receptor beta chain was determined in a study of T cell repertoires in cytomegalovirus infection. Study-wide background: A matching HLA type, together with CMV infection, was signaled by public TCR beta signatures.

This clonotype came up once. Its antigen is unidentified. A read error may be the cause here, since a much bigger clone is one base away. TCRdb passed the reads through MiXCR, listing each CDR3 protein once. The sample records hundreds of thousands of distinct CDR3 sequences, roughly 26% being singletons. The V gene's germline CDR1 is ENHRY and CDR2 SYGVKD. The CDR3 is 17 amino acids. V lost 6 bases and J 1 base, leaving 21 bases between the germline ends. Study-level points and caveats: Pooled public TCR beta family frequency picked out CMV carriers with the relevant HLA. CMV-specific HLA-C-restricted TCR beta clonotypes dominated the ex vivo response.

The sequencing input was CD8+ T cells from PBMCs. This TCR came from a human donor in good health (CMV status not recorded). Some clones in this sample may be carry-over from other donors' samples. J is TRBJ1-2 and V is TRBV10-3, with unresolved D. The CDR3, as DNA: TGTGCCATCAGCGAAAACGACTGGTCCGACATTAACTATGGCTACACCTTC. Its translation: CAISENDWSDINYGYTF.